This T cell receptor (beta chain) was obtained from a study of coeliac disease. This clone was seen a few times. The antigen is not known. There are 13 residues in the CDR3. The ends were cut back, 7 bases at V and 3 bases at J, with 15 bases in the middle. Germline V gene lookup returns CDR1 SQVTM and CDR2 ANQGSEA. The table came from immunoSEQ multiplex PCR; TCRdb's copy has only in-frame clones and leaves some out. The table has some 3,300 clones, around half seen once. Study results and caveats: Active celiac intraepithelial and lamina propria samples had lower TRB and TRG clonality than control samples.

The sequenced sample was intraepithelial lymphocytes from the gut. This TCR was recovered from a woman in her seventies with celiac disease. The chain links TRBV29-1 to TRBJ1-2; D may be TRBD1 (5 bases). This CDR3 is CSAPAGPHYGYTF. CDR3 nucleotides: TGCAGCGCCCCCGCAGGGCCGCACTATGGCTACACCTTC.